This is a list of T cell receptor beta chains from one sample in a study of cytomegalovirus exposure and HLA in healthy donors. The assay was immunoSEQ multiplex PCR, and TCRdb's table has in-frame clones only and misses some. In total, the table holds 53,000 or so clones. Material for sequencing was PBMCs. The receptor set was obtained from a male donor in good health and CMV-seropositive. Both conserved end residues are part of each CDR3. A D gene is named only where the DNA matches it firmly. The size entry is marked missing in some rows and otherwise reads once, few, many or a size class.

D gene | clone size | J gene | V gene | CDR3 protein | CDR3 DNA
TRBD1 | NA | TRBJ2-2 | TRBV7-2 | CASSLMGQGAPGELFF | TGTGCCAGCAGCTTGATGGGACAGGGGGCCCCCGGGGAGCTGTTTTTT
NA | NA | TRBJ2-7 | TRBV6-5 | CASSPYAGSYEQYF | TGTGCCAGCAGTCCGTACGCAGGGTCCTACGAGCAGTACTTC
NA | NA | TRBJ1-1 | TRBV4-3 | CASSQEEGGNTEAFF | TGCGCCAGCAGCCAAGAAGAGGGTGGGAACACTGAAGCTTTCTTT
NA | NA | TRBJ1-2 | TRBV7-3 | CASSLTGGNYGYTF | TGTGCCAGCAGCTTAACAGGGGGAAACTATGGCTACACCTTC
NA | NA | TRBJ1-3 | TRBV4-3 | CASSQDGPDSDAGNTIYF | TGCGCCAGCAGCCAAGATGGCCCCGACAGTGACGCTGGAAACACCATATATTTT
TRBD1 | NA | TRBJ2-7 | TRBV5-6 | CASSLGQGLSYEQYF | TGTGCCAGCAGCTTGGGACAGGGGCTTTCCTACGAGCAGTACTTC
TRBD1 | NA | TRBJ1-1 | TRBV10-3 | CAISESPGGGRAFF | TGTGCCATCAGTGAGTCGCCAGGGGGCGGCCGGGCTTTCTTT
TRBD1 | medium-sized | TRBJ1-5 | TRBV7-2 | CASSLIPQGDQPQHF | TGTGCCAGCAGCCTGATCCCCCAGGGGGATCAGCCCCAGCATTTT
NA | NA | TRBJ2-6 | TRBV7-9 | CASSPRLYPSGTGANVLTF | TGTGCCAGCAGCCCTAGACTATACCCCTCAGGAACTGGGGCCAACGTCCTGACTTTC
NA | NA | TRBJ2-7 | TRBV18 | CASSPTPYEQYF | TGTGCCAGCTCACCGACACCTTACGAGCAGTACTTC
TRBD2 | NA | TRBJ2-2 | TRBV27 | CASSPHMARGSGGPGELFF | TGTGCCAGCAGTCCACATATGGCCCGTGGTAGCGGGGGGCCCGGGGAGCTGTTTTTT
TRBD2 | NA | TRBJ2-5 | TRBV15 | CATLAGGSYNEQYF | TGTGCCACCTTAGCGGGGGGTTCCTACAATGAGCAGTACTTC
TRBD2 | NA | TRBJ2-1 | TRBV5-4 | CASSLEVYSGGQDEQFF | TGTGCCAGCAGCTTGGAGGTTTATAGCGGGGGGCAGGATGAGCAGTTCTTC
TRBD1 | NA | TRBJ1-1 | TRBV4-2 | CASSPWTGQATEAFF | TGTGCCAGCAGCCCGTGGACAGGCCAAGCCACTGAAGCTTTCTTT
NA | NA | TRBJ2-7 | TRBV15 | CATSRTQGYEQYF | TGTGCCACCAGCAGAACACAGGGCTACGAGCAGTACTTC
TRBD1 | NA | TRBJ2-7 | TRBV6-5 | CACGQGVGQYF | TGTGCCTGCGGACAGGGAGTTGGGCAGTACTTC
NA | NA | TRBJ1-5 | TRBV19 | CASSQTGNQPQHF | TGTGCCAGTTCACAAACAGGGAATCAGCCCCAGCATTTT
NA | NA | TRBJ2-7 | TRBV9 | CASSVGVGGDEQYF | TGTGCCAGCAGCGTAGGGGTCGGCGGCGACGAGCAGTACTTC
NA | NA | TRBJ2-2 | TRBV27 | CASSLVTPSNTGELFF | TGTGCCAGCAGTTTAGTGACTCCTTCGAACACCGGGGAGCTGTTTTTT
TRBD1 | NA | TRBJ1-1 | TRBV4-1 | CASSQDVGQGSLVDTEAFF | TGCGCCAGCAGCCAAGACGTAGGACAGGGCTCACTCGTGGACACTGAAGCTTTCTTT
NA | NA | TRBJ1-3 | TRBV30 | CAWSRTGTSGNTIYF | TGTGCCTGGAGCCGAACAGGGACCTCTGGAAACACCATATATTTT
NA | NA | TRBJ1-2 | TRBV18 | CASSPQNRADYGYTF | TGTGCCAGCTCACCACAGAACAGAGCGGACTATGGCTACACCTTC
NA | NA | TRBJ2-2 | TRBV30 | CSYAGDTGELFF | TGTTCCTACGCCGGTGACACCGGGGAGCTGTTTTTT
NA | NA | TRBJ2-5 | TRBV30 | CAWGTSAGRETQYF | TGTGCCTGGGGTACGAGCGCAGGGCGAGAGACCCAGTACTTC
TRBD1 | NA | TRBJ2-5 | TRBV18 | CASSSTQGTETQYF | TGTGCCAGCTCATCTACACAGGGGACAGAGACCCAGTACTTC
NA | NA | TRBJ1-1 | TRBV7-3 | CASSLTPGLGTEAFF | TGTGCCAGCAGCTTAACGCCAGGGCTGGGCACTGAAGCTTTCTTT
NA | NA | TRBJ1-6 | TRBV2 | CAGSTGPGDSPLHF | TGTGCCGGCAGTACAGGGCCCGGTGATTCACCCCTCCACTTT
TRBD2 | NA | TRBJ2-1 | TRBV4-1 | CASRRTSGSYNEQFF | TGCGCCAGCAGAAGGACTAGCGGATCCTACAATGAGCAGTTCTTC
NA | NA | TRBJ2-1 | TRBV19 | CASRAGYSYNEQFF | TGTGCCAGTCGGGCGGGGTACTCCTACAATGAGCAGTTCTTC
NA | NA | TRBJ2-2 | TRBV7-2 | CASSPHPGHLPTGELFF | TGTGCCAGCAGCCCTCACCCGGGACATCTCCCTACCGGGGAGCTGTTTTTT
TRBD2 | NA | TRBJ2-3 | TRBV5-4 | CASSPGGGGGPREDTQYF | TGTGCCAGCAGCCCCGGCGGCGGGGGGGGGCCTCGGGAAGATACGCAGTATTTT
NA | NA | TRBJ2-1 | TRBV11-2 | CASSSQVLKFF | TGTGCCAGCAGTTCACAAGTTTTGAAGTTCTTC
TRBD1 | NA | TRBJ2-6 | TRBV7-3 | CASSYNTGVGANVLTF | TGTGCCAGCAGCTATAACACAGGGGTCGGGGCCAACGTCCTGACTTTC
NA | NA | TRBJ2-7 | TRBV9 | CASSVGIGRGNEQYF | TGTGCCAGCAGCGTAGGCATAGGGAGGGGGAACGAGCAGTACTTC
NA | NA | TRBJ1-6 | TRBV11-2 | CASIEDRGGSPLHF | TGTGCCAGCATCGAGGACAGAGGGGGTTCACCCCTCCACTTT
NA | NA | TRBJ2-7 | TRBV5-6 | CASARQAEDYEQYF | TGTGCCAGCGCTAGACAGGCTGAGGACTACGAGCAGTACTTC
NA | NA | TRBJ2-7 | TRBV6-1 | CASSGKGEQYF | TGTGCCAGCAGCGGGAAGGGTGAGCAGTACTTC
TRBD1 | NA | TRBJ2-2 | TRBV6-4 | CASSDLGTGTGELFF | TGTGCCAGCAGTGACTTGGGGACAGGGACCGGGGAGCTGTTTTTT
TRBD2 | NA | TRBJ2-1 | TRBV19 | CASSPGTSAYNEQFF | TGTGCCAGTAGTCCCGGGACTAGCGCCTACAATGAGCAGTTCTTC
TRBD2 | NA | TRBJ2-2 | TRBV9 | CASSVEAGGLAGELFF | TGTGCCAGCAGCGTAGAGGCGGGGGGGCTGGCCGGGGAGCTGTTTTTT
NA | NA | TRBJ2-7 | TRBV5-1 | CASSPQGGSYEQYF | TGCGCCAGCAGCCCACAGGGAGGGTCCTACGAGCAGTACTTC
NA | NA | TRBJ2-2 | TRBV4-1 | CASSQGQGYLTGELFF | TGCGCCAGCAGCCAAGGGCAGGGGTACCTCACCGGGGAGCTGTTTTTT
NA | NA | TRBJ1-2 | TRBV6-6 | CASSLPPGRGDYGYTF | TGTGCCAGCAGCCTCCCCCCGGGACGGGGGGACTATGGCTACACCTTC
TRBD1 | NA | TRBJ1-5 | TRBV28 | CASSPGQGVTQPQHF | TGTGCCAGCAGCCCCGGACAGGGGGTGACCCAGCCCCAGCATTTT
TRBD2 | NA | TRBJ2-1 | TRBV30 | CAWSVREAGGSYNEQFF | TGTGCCTGGAGTGTACGGGAGGCGGGGGGTTCCTACAATGAGCAGTTCTTC
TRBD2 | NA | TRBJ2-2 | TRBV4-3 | CASSPRGEGGSTGELFF | TGCGCCAGCAGCCCGAGGGGCGAGGGAGGGTCCACCGGGGAGCTGTTTTTT
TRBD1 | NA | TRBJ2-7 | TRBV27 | CASGLRGSISYEQYF | TGTGCCAGCGGGCTCAGGGGGTCTATCTCCTACGAGCAGTACTTC
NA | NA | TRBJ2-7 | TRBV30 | CAWSIGSGWGPGEQYF | TGTGCCTGGAGTATCGGTTCCGGTTGGGGCCCGGGCGAGCAGTACTTC
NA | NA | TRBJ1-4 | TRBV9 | CASSVGTGWEEKLFF | TGTGCCAGCAGCGTAGGAACAGGGTGGGAGGAAAAACTGTTTTTT
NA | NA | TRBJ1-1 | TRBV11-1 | CASSQQGFSTEAFF | TGTGCCAGCAGCCAACAGGGCTTTTCCACTGAAGCTTTCTTT
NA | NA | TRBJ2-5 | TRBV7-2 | CASSLLSETQYF | TGTGCCAGCAGCTTATTATCAGAGACCCAGTACTTC
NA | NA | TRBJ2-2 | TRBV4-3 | CASSQPAPGSNTGELFF | TGCGCCAGCAGCCAACCGGCCCCGGGAAGTAACACCGGGGAGCTGTTTTTT
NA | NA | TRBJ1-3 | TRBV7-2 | CASSLAPGNTIYF | TGTGCCAGCAGTCTAGCCCCTGGAAACACCATATATTTT
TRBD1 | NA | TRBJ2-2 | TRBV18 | CASSPRTGGEGELFF | TGTGCCAGCTCGCCCCGGACAGGGGGTGAAGGGGAGCTGTTTTTT
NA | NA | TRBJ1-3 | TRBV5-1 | CASSLDPGTGNTIYF | TGCGCCAGCAGCTTGGATCCAGGAACTGGAAACACCATATATTTT
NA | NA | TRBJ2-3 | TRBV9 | CASSVALAGAHTQYF | TGTGCCAGCAGCGTAGCCCTCGCGGGGGCTCATACGCAGTATTTT
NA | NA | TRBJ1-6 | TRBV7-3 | CASSPGGQNSPLHF | TGTGCCAGCAGCCCGGGGGGGCAAAATTCACCCCTCCACTTT
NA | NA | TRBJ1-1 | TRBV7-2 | CASSPFPRGRTGSEAFF | TGTGCCAGCAGTCCCTTCCCCCGCGGCCGAACTGGATCTGAAGCTTTCTTT
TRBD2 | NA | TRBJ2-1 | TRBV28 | CASIERGVFGEQFF | TGTGCCAGCATCGAGCGGGGGGTTTTTGGTGAACAGTTCTTC